One and the same sample provided the 18 T cell receptor beta chains below, sequenced in a study of Ad26.COV2.S vaccination and SARS-CoV-2 variants. Treatment here: around 19 received Ad26.COV2.S at low or high dose, single or two shots; about 5 received placebo; per-sample allocation not given. Sampling happened 63 days after the first vaccine or placebo injection. TCRdb keeps only in-frame clones here, not all; method: immunoSEQ multiplex PCR. The sample has 300,000 to 400,000 clones; roughly 90% are singletons. The source was peripheral blood, collected in a trial of Ad26.COV2.S vaccine versus placebo. The receptors stem from a person aged 18-65 years who received the Ad26.COV2.S COVID-19 vaccine or a placebo.

The genes are TRBV3-1 (or the pseudogene TRBV3-2) and TRBJ2-2, with 10 bases lining up with TRBD2. In germline, CDR1 is LGHDT, CDR2 YNNKEL (reference sequence). Trimming removed 4 bases from V and 0 bases from J; junction bases left unmatched: 11. The CDR3 extends over 19 amino acids. CDR3 coding DNA: TGTGCCAGCAGCCCCACCCGGGGGAGCGGGGGGGCGAACACCGGGGAGCTGTTTTTT. It is translated as CASSPTRGSGGANTGELFF.

V usage is TRBV6-1 and J usage is TRBJ1-6; 7 bases line up with TRBD1. With V trimmed by 1 base and J by 6 bases, 6 bases remained unmatched. Germline V gene sequence: CDR1 MNHNS, CDR2 SASEGT. The CDR3 totals 16 residues. The CDR3 is CASSEGRDSINSPLHF. CDR3 DNA sequence: TGTGCCAGCAGTGAAGGCCGGGACAGCATTAATTCACCCCTCCACTTT.

V and J are TRBV29-1 and TRBJ1-4, with 7 positions matching TRBD1. With V trimmed by 7 bases and J by 5 bases, 7 bases remained unmatched. In germline, CDR1 is SQVTM, CDR2 ANQGSEA. The CDR3 loop spans 13 amino acids. The CDR3 loop is CSAGDSQNEKLFF. In DNA, the CDR3 is TGCAGCGCGGGGGACAGTCAAAATGAAAAACTGTTTTTT.

This chain joins TRBV19 and TRBJ1-2; possibly TRBD1 for D (5 bases). V lost 7 bases and J 8 bases, leaving 20 bases between the germline ends. Germline-derived CDR1 and CDR2 are LNHDA and SQIVND (reference sequence). CDR3 length: 14 amino acids. The CDR3 sequence: CASMRAGRELGYTF. The CDR3 nucleotides read TGTGCCAGTATGAGGGCAGGGCGGGAACTCGGCTACACCTTC.

V and J are TRBV5-5 and TRBJ2-5; no clear D gene. CDR3 length equals 12 residues. Germline V gene sequence: CDR1 SGHKS, CDR2 YYEKEE (reference sequence). V lost 4 bases to trimming and J lost 5 bases, with 9 bases between them. The CDR3 region has the DNA TGTGCCAGCAGCGCCCCGGACGAGACCCAGTACTTC. Its translation: CASSAPDETQYF.

The chain uses TRBV28 and TRBJ2-7; the match to TRBD1 covers 8 bases. Per germline, CDR1 MDHEN and CDR2 SYDVKM. The CDR3 covers 16 residues. Losses at the gene ends were 7 bases for V and 0 bases for J; bases not matched to a gene: 11. The CDR3 sequence is CASILTGQVSSYEQYF. CDR3 coding DNA: TGTGCCAGCATACTCACGGGACAGGTATCCTCCTACGAGCAGTACTTC.

CDR3 DNA sequence: TGTGCCAGCAGCTTAAATATAGCGGGGGCGGGCACAGATACGCAGTATTTT. Encoded protein: CASSLNIAGAGTDTQYF. The V gene is TRBV11-3, the J gene TRBJ2-3; 9 positions agree with TRBD2. The ends lost 2 bases at V and 1 base at J; junction bases unmatched: 7. CDR3 length equals 17 residues. Germline V gene sequence: CDR1 SGHNT, CDR2 YENEEA.

CDR3 sequence: CASSLGTGNYGYTF. The CDR3 region has the DNA TGTGCCAGCAGTCTAGGGACAGGGAACTATGGCTACACCTTC. The chain employs TRBV5-6 and TRBJ1-2; 9 bases agree with TRBD1. Germline CDR1 SGHDT, CDR2 YYEEEE. The CDR3 sequence is 14 residues long. With V trimmed by 5 bases and J by 2 bases, 4 bases remained unmatched. Variable domain in full (rest from reference TRBV5-6 and TRBJ1-2): DAGVTQSPTHLIKTRGQQVTLRCSPKSGHDTVSWYQQALGQGPQFIFQYYEEEERQRGNFPDRFSGHQFPNYSSELNVNALLLGDSALYLCASSLGTGNYGYTFGSGTRLTVV.

The chain combines TRBV11-2 with TRBJ1-5; D remains ambiguous. CDR1 and CDR2 from the germline V gene are SGHAT and FQNNGV. The CDR3 sequence is 17 residues long. V lost 0 bases to trimming and J lost 0 bases, with 12 bases between them. The CDR3 is CASSLDDRYVSNQPQHF. DNA of the CDR3: TGTGCCAGCAGCTTAGATGACCGATATGTTAGCAATCAGCCCCAGCATTTT.

V and J are TRBV4-3 and TRBJ1-2, with no clear D. There are 13 residues in the CDR3. V lost 3 bases, J lost 7 bases, and 12 bases lay in between. CDR1 and CDR2 from the germline V gene are LGHNA and YSLEER. The CDR3 reads CASSQGIGRGYTF. Here the CDR3 DNA reads TGCGCCAGCAGCCAGGGTATAGGTCGTGGCTACACCTTC.

This clone has a single count. The chain is built from TRBV4-1 and TRBJ1-2; D unclear. The ends were cut back, 2 bases at V and 4 bases at J, with 32 bases in the middle. CDR3 length equals 21 residues. Germline CDR1 reads MGHRA; CDR2 reads YSYEKL. CDR3 region: CASSQSRVNPAFLGSGYGYTF. Here the CDR3 DNA reads TGCGCCAGCAGCCAATCACGGGTGAATCCGGCATTTTTGGGATCGGGCTATGGCTACACCTTC.

The chain recombines TRBV6-2 or TRBV6-3 with TRBJ2-5; TRBD1 matches at 7 bases. CDR3 size: 15 residues. Losses at the gene ends were 6 bases for V and 0 bases for J; bases not matched to a gene: 7. From germline, CDR1 is MNHEY and CDR2 SVGEGT. CDR3 in DNA: TGTGCCAGCAGCCCGGCCGACAGGGACCAAGAGACCCAGTACTTC. This translates into CASSPADRDQETQYF.

This rearrangement joins TRBV2 to TRBJ1-1, with D uncertain. Germline loops: CDR1 SNHLY, CDR2 FYNNEI. The CDR3 has 12 residues. The germline V and J ends were trimmed by 10 bases and 4 bases, with 13 bases remaining between them. The CDR3 loop is CATSGDSTEAFF. Written as DNA, the CDR3 is TGTGCCACCTCCGGGGATAGCACTGAAGCTTTCTTT.

About this clone itself: The conserved phenylalanine or tryptophan is not found at the CDR3 terminus, so this likely reflects a read error. The chain recombines TRBV6-5 with TRBJ1-2, with D perhaps TRBD1 (5 bases). Trimming took off 2 bases at V and 2 bases at J, with 9 bases between the two ends. Germline-derived CDR1 and CDR2 are MNHEY and SVGAGI. This CDR3 contains 14 residues. The CDR3 DNA reads TGTGCCAGCAGTTACCTTACAGGAAACTATGGCTACACCCTC. This sequence encodes CASSYLTGNYGYTL.

The rearrangement joins TRBV4-2 to TRBJ2-1; D remains unclear. The CDR3 is made up of 11 amino acids. Germline values: CDR1 LGHNA, CDR2 YNFKEQ. V lost 5 bases and J lost 6, with 5 bases in between. CDR3: CASSGPNEQFF. CDR3 nucleotide sequence: TGTGCCAGCAGCGGCCCCAATGAGCAGTTCTTC.

The rearrangement uses TRBV28 and TRBJ2-3, with 7 bases aligning to TRBD1. V gave up 8 bases and J gave up 0 bases; unmatched junction bases: 5. This CDR3 is 14 amino acids long. Germline V CDR1 and CDR2: MDHEN, SYDVKM. Here the CDR3 DNA reads TGTGCCAGCTTGGGACAGCCTAGCACAGATACGCAGTATTTT. Translated, it gives CASLGQPSTDTQYF.

The genes are TRBV15 and TRBJ2-7, with TRBD2 matching over 8 bases. Trimming at V came to 1 base and at J to 6 bases, leaving 11 bases not matched to a gene. The CDR3 contains 16 residues. Germline V gene sequence: CDR1 LNHNV, CDR2 YYDKDF (reference sequence). For the CDR3, the DNA is TGTGCCACCAGCAGAGCTCTACCGGGACTAGGTACCGAGCAGTACTTC. Translating gives CATSRALPGLGTEQYF.

The chain couples TRBV2 to TRBJ1-1; unclear D gene. The CDR3 extends over 14 amino acids. Trimming pared 5 bases from V and 2 bases from J, leaving 12 bases between. Per germline, CDR1 SNHLY and CDR2 FYNNEI. The CDR3 spells CASSRGRENTEAFF. The DNA of the CDR3 is TGTGCCAGCAGTCGAGGGAGGGAAAACACTGAAGCTTTCTTT.